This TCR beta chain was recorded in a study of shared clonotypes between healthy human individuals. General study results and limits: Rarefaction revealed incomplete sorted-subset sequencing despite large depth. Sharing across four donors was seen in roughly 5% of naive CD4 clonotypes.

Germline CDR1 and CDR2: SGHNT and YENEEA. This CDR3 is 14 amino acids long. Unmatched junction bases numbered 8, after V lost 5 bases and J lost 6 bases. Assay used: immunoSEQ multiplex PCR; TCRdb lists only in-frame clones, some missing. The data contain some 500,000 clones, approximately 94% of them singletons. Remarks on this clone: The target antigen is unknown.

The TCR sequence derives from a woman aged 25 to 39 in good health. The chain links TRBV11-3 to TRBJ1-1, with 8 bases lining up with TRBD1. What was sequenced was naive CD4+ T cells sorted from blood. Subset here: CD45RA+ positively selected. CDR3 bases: TGTGCCAGCAGCGCCCACAGGGGGGACCCTGAAGCTTTCTTT. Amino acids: CASSAHRGDPEAFF.